Each of the 10 T cell receptor beta chains below was sequenced from the same sample in a study of monozygotic twins with inflammatory bowel disease. TCRdb derives one entry per CDR3 protein from the 5' RACE reads, leaving out DNA. Its listing shows around 410,000 distinct CDR3 sequences. Sequenced: blood. The source is a human donor with ulcerative colitis or Crohn's disease, or a healthy co-twin of an affected twin (not recorded which).

V usage is TRBV14 and J usage is TRBJ2-2; TCRdb's assignment of TRBD1 cannot be checked, as there is no DNA. Germline-derived CDR1 and CDR2 are SGHDN and FVKESK. The CDR3 sequence is 17 residues long. CDR3 region: CASSRSYGTSGTGELFF.

This chain uses TRBV2 with TRBJ2-1. The CDR3 length is 15 residues. Germline CDR1 reads SNHLY; CDR2 reads FYNNEI. The CDR3: CASRMDGVSYNEQFF.

The chain combines TRBV6-1 with TRBJ1-1; TCRdb proposes TRBD1, but this gene call is untestable without DNA. Germline assignment: CDR1 MNHNS and CDR2 SASEGT. The CDR3 spans 15 residues. The CDR3 is CASSRWTQGDAEAFF.

J is TRBJ2-2 and V is TRBV7-3; without DNA, the TCRdb call of TRBD2 cannot be checked. The CDR3 totals 16 residues. CDR1 is SGHTA, CDR2 FQGTGA, per germline. CDR3 sequence reads: CASTKTGGTNTGELFF. Using reference TRBV7-3 and TRBJ2-2 for the parts outside the CDR3, the full variable domain is GAGVSQTPSNKVTEKGKYVELRCDPISGHTALYWYRQSLGQGPEFLIYFQGTGAADDSGLPNDRFFAVRPEGSVSTLKIQRTERGDSAVYLCASTKTGGTNTGELFFGEGSRLTVL.

The chain uses TRBV19 and TRBJ2-2; TCRdb outputs TRBD2, but without DNA this stays unchecked. This CDR3 comprises 13 residues. Germline V gene data show CDR1 as LNHDA and CDR2 as SQIVND (reference sequence). The CDR3 here is CASRRGGDGELFF.

V usage is TRBV5-4 and J usage is TRBJ1-4. In germline, CDR1 is SGHNT, CDR2 YYREEE (reference sequence). The CDR3 loop spans 13 amino acids. The CDR3: CASSRGPDEKLFF.

This chain joins TRBV27 and TRBJ1-2; TCRdb designates TRBD1, a call that cannot be tested without DNA. The length of the CDR3 is 13 residues. Per germline, CDR1 MNHEY and CDR2 SMNVEV (reference sequence). CDR3 residues: CASKPTGFYGYTF.

The chain couples TRBV5-1 to TRBJ2-2; TCRdb's D call, TRBD1, is unchecked because there is no DNA. CDR1 is SGHRS, CDR2 YFSETQ, per germline. The CDR3 has 15 amino acids. The CDR3 here is CASSFSGAETGELFF.

V gene TRBV21-1 combines with J gene TRBJ2-3. TRBV21-1 is recorded as a pseudogene. The CDR3 sequence is 13 residues long. The chain's CDR3 is CASSKGLSDTQYF.

This chain links TRBV24-1 with TRBJ2-1; TCRdb calls TRBD1, which cannot be checked without DNA. The CDR3 consists of 16 residues. Germline V gene lookup returns CDR1 KGHDR and CDR2 SFDVKD. CDR3 sequence: CATSDLNRGQYNEQFF.